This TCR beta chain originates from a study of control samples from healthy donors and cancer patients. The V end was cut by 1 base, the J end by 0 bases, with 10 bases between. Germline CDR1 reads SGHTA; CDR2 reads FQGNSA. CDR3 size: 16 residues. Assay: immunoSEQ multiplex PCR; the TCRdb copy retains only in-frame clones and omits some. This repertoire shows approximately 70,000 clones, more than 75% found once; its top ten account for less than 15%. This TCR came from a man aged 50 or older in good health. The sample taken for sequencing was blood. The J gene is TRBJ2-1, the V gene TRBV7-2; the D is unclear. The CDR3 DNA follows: TGTGCCAGCAGCTTAGAGGTCCGGAGCTCCTACAATGAGCAGTTCTTC. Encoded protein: CASSLEVRSSYNEQFF.